This TCR beta chain was recovered during a study of T cells in Graves' hyperthyroidism and ophthalmopathy (dated by TCRdb to between 2018 and 2021). A note on the overall study: Peripheral blood samples were taken at initial diagnosis, before any treatment was given. TCR Vbeta CDR3 sequencing of some 140 peripheral blood samples (about 45 ophthalmopathy, roughly 74 hyperthyroidism and around 17 progressor patients) is reported in the paper. Prospective prediction of ophthalmopathy was tested in an independent validation cohort of approximately 19 hyperthyroidism patients and 17 patients who later progressed to ophthalmopathy. In roughly six Graves' hyperthyroidism patients, the study also compared T-cell repertoires from thyroid tissue with T-cell repertoires from blood. After sampling, hyperthyroidism patients received methimazole starting at 30 mg daily, and ophthalmopathy patients received high-dose intravenous methylprednisolone. TCR V-J signatures able to tell the groups apart were searched for in a discovery cohort of some 100 patients, of whom around 43 had Graves' ophthalmopathy and roughly 59 had stable Graves' hyperthyroidism. The 75 to 100 discovery patients were divided at random into training and test sets in a 7:3 ratio.

What the authors observed across the whole study: Most expanded thyroid clonotypes (frequency above 0.001) were also detected in blood, suggesting blood repertoires may reflect thyroid immune responses. No statistical method was used to fix the sample size in advance, and group allocation was not hidden from the investigators. A model built on a 13 V-J signature distinguished ophthalmopathy from stable hyperthyroidism, reaching 85% to 90% sensitivity and about 81% specificity in cross-validation and 80%/75% in testing. In validation, the model predicted progression to ophthalmopathy with over 65% sensitivity and approximately 72% specificity, a median of about 6 months before onset.

Amplification of TCR beta CDR3 regions was carried out from RNA transcripts. The TCR CDR3 was subjected to a first round of RT-PCR using the HTBI primer set and the Qiagen OneStep RT-PCR kit. A second multiplex PCR round built the libraries, followed by size selection and purification. Paired-end sequencing of the libraries was performed with 100 bp reads on an Illumina HiSeq2000. Under the source paper's analysis protocol: SOAPnuke was used to process the raw data, with reads discarded if the reads contained adapters or uncalled bases, had a mean Phred below 15, or lacked an exact constant-primer or identifier match. COPE v1.2.5 was used to merge high-quality paired reads, and clonotypes were defined as unique nucleotide sequences. MiTCR v1.1 was used to align the clonotypes against IMGT TRBV, TRBD and TRBJ reference segments. The analysis was restricted to V-J combinations with a frequency above 0.0001, which together covered just over 98% of the repertoires. A TCS score was defined as the ratio between F50 (clonal expansion) and ExV (chaos), using BLOSUM62-based TCRdist between CDR3 peptides within each V-J. Welch's t-statistics and random forest reduced 450 to 600 V-J features to roughly 13, which were used in a naive Bayes classifier (R e1071). TCRdb trimmed public reads at Q25 via fastp, called clones via MiXCR and kept in-frame beta chains. Every distinct CDR3 protein forms one entry, paired with its most common genes and DNA. The V and J calls and clone size come from TCRdb's table, not from the authors' own analysis. In all, the sample holds roughly 380,000 distinct CDR3 sequences, and over 15% of those were seen once. The ten largest make up approximately 4% of the sample.

Graves' hyperthyroidism was defined as stable when no progression to ophthalmopathy occurred over 18 months of follow-up. Hyperthyroidism patients were newly diagnosed, with disease duration under 2 months, and aged 18 to 65 years. Patients with uncontrolled infections, other autoimmune diseases, pregnancy or lactation were excluded. Diagnoses were based on clinical symptoms, serum thyroxine and TRAb, thyroid ultrasound and orbital computed tomography. PBMCs were isolated from around 10 ml of fresh peripheral blood by Ficoll-Paque density gradient centrifugation. Total RNA was extracted with Trizol reagent, and quality was checked on an Agilent 2100 Bioanalyzer. Via the germline V gene, CDR1 is SGDLS and CDR2 YYNGEE. Measured from the cysteine to the phenylalanine, the CDR3 is 15 residues long. This entry keeps only the CDR3 DNA: 45 bases, framed from base 1. V lost 0 bases and J lost 5 bases; the stretch between them is 13 bases long.

This clonotype has a count of ten or more. This receptor's antigen is unknown. No base quality information exists; no much larger clone differs at one position. Sequencing was done on a sample of blood. The TCR originated in a young woman with Graves' hyperthyroidism. The rearranged segments are TRBV9 and TRBJ2-3; the D segment cannot be called with confidence. The CDR3 in this case is CASSVDVARIDTQYF. The base sequence is TGTGCCAGCAGCGTAGATGTCGCACGTATAGATACGCAGTATTTT.